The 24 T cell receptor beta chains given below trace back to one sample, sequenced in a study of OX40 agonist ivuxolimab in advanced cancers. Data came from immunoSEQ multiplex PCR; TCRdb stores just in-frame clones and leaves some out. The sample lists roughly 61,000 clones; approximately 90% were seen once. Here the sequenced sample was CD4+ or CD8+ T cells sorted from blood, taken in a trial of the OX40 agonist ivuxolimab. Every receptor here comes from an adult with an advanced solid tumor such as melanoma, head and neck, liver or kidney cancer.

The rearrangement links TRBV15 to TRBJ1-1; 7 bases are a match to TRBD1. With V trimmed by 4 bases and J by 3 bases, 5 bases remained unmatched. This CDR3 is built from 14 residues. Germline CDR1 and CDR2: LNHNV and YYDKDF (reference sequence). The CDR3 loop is CATSKGQSYTEAFF. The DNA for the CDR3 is TGTGCCACCAGCAAGGGACAGTCTTACACTGAAGCTTTCTTT.

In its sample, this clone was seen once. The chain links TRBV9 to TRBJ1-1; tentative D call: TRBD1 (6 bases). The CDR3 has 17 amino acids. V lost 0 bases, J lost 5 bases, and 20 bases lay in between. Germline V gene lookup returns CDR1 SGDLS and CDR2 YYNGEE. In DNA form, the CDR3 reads TGTGCCAGCAGCGTAGATTCCCACGCCAGGGGCACGACTGAAGCTTTCTTT. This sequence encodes CASSVDSHARGTTEAFF. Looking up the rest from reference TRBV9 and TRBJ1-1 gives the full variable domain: DSGVTQTPKHLITATGQRVTLRCSPRSGDLSVYWYQQSLDQGLQFLIQYYNGEERAKGNILERFSAQQFPDLHSELNLSSLELGDSALYFCASSVDSHARGTTEAFFGQGTRLTVV.

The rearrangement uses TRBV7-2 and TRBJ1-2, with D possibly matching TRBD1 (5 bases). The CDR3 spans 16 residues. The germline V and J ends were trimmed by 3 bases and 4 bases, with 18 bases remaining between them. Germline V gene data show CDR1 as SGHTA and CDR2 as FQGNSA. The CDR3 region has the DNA TGTGCCAGCAGCTTCACCCGGGACGGTCGATTCTATGGCTACACCTTC. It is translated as CASSFTRDGRFYGYTF.

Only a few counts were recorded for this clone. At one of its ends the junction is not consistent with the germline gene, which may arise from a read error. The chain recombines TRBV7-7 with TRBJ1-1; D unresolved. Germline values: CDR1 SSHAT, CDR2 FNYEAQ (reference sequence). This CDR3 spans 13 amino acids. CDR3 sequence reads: CASSSLSGTEAFF. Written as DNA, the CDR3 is TGTGCTAGCAGCTCCTTGAGCGGAACTGAAGCTTTCTTT.

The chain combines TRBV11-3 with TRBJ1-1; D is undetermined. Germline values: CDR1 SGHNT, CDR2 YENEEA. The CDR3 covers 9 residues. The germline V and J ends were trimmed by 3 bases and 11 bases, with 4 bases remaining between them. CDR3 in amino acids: CASSFGAFF. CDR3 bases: TGTGCCAGCAGCTTTGGGGCTTTCTTT.

The CDR3: CASSIGLAGTDTQYF. CDR3 DNA: TGTGCCAGCAGCATCGGACTAGCGGGAACAGATACGCAGTATTTT. The rearrangement links TRBV7-2 to TRBJ2-3; 12 bases align to TRBD2. The germline V gene encodes CDR1 SGHTA and CDR2 FQGNSA. V lost 5 bases to trimming and J lost 3 bases; unmatched junction nucleotides: 3. The CDR3 extends over 15 amino acids.

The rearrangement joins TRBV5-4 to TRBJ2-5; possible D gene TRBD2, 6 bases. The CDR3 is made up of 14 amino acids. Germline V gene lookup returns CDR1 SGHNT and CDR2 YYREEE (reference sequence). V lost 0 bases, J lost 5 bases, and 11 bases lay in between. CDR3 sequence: CASSLDGSQETQYF. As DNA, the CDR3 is TGTGCCAGCAGCTTGGACGGGAGTCAGGAGACCCAGTACTTC.

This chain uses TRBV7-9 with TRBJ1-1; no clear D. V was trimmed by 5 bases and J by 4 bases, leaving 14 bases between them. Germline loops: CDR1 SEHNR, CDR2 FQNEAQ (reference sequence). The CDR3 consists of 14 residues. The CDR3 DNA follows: TGTGCCAGCAGCCCACTCTCTCCGGGCACTGAAGCTTTCTTT. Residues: CASSPLSPGTEAFF.

This CDR3 reads CSVEGAGNTDTQYF. The CDR3 region has the DNA TGCAGCGTTGAGGGGGCAGGGAACACAGATACGCAGTATTTT. The V gene is TRBV29-1, the J gene TRBJ2-3, with a weak D call TRBD1 (6 bases). The germline V gene has CDR1 SQVTM and CDR2 ANQGSEA. V lost 3 bases and J 2 bases, leaving 12 bases between the germline ends. The CDR3 spans 14 residues.

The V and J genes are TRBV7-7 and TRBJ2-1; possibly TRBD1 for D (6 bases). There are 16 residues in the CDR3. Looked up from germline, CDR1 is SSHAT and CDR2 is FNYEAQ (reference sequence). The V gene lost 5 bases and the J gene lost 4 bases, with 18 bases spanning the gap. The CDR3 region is CASSPRGGIGYNEQFF. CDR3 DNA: TGTGCCAGCAGCCCTCGTGGGGGCATAGGGTACAATGAGCAGTTCTTC.

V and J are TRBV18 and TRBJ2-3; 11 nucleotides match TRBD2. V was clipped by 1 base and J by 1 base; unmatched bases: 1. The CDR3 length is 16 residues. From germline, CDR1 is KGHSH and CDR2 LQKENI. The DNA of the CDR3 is TGTGCCAGCTCACCACAACTAGCGGGGGGCACAGATACGCAGTATTTT. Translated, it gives CASSPQLAGGTDTQYF.

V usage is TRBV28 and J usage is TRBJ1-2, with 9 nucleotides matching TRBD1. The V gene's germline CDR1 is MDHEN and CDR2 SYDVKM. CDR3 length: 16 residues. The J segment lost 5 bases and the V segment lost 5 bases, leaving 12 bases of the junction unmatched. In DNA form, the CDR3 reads TGTGCCAGCAGTCGAAGGGGGGGGGACAGGGCTTATGGCTACACCTTC. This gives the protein CASSRRGGDRAYGYTF.

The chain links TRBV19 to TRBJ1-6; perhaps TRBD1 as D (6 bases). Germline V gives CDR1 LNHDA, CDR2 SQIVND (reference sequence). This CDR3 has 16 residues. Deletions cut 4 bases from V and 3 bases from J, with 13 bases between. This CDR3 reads CASSTGRGFYNSPLHF. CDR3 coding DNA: TGTGCCAGTAGTACCGGGAGGGGGTTCTATAATTCACCCCTCCACTTT.

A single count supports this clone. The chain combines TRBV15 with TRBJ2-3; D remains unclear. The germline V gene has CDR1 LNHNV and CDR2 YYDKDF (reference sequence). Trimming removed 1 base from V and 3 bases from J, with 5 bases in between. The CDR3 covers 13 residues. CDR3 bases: TGTGCCACCAGCAGAGGGGGAACAGATACGCAGTATTTT. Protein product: CATSRGGTDTQYF.

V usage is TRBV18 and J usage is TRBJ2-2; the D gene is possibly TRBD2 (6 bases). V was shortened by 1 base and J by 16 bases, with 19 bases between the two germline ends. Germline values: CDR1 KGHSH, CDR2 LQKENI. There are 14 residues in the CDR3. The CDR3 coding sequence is TGTGCCAGCTCACCACGGCAGTCAGGAGGGGATCAGTTTTTT. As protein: CASSPRQSGGDQFF.

As DNA, the CDR3 is TGTGCCAGCAGTTTTCTAGCGGGGGACTCCTACGAGCAGTACTTC. It codes for CASSFLAGDSYEQYF. The chain couples TRBV6-1 to TRBJ2-7, with TRBD2 identical over 10 bases. Looked up from germline, CDR1 is MNHNS and CDR2 is SASEGT. V gave up 5 bases and J gave up 0 bases; unmatched junction bases: 4. The CDR3 contains 15 residues.

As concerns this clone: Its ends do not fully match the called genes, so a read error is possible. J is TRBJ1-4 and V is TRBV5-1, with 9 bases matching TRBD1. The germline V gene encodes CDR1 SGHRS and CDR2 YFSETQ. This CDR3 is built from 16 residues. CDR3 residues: CARSSGTGTTNEKLFF. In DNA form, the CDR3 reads TGCGCCCGCAGCTCCGGGACAGGGACAACTAATGAAAAACTGTTTTTT.

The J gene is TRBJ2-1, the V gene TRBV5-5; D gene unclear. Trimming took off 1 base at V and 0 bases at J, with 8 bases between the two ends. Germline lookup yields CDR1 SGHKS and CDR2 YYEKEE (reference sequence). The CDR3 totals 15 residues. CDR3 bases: TGTGCCAGCAGCTTGTTACACACCTCCTACAATGAGCAGTTCTTC. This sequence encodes CASSLLHTSYNEQFF.

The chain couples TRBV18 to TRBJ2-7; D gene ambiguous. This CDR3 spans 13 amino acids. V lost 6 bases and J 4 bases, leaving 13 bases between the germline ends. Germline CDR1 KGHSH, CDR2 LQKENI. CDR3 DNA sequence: TGTGCCAGCTCCTTGCTGAGCAGTTACGAGCAGTACTTC. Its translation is CASSLLSSYEQYF.

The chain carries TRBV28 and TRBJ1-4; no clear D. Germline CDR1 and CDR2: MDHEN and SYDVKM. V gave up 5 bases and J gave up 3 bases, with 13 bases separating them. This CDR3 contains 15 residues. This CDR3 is CASSEVGKANEKLFF. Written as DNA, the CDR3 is TGTGCCAGCAGTGAGGTGGGGAAGGCTAATGAAAAACTGTTTTTT.

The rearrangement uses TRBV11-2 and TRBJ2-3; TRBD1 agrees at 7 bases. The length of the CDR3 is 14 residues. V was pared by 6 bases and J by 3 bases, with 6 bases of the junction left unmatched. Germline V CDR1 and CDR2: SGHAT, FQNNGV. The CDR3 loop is CASRPGQTTDTQYF. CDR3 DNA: TGTGCCAGCAGACCGGGACAGACGACAGATACGCAGTATTTT. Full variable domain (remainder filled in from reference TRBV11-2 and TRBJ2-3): EAGVAQSPRYKIIEKRQSVAFWCNPISGHATLYWYQQILGQGPKLLIQFQNNGVVDDSQLPKDRFSAERLKGVDSTLKIQPAKLEDSAVYLCASRPGQTTDTQYFGPGTRLTVL.

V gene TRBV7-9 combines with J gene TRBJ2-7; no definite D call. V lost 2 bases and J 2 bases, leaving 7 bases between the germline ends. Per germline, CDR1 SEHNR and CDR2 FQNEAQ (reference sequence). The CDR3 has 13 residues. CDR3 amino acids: CASSLLNPYEQYF. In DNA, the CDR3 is TGTGCCAGCAGCTTACTCAATCCCTACGAGCAGTACTTC.

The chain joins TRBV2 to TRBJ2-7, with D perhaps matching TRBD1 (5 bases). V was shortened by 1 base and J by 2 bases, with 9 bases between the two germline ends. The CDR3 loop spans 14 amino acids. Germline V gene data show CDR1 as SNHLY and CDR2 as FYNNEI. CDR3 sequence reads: CASSEGQSTYEQYF. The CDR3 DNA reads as TGTGCCAGCAGTGAAGGACAGAGCACCTACGAGCAGTACTTC.

The CDR3 DNA sequence: TGTGCCAGCAGGCACCGACTAGCGGGGGACGAGACCCAGTACTTC. This codes for CASRHRLAGDETQYF. The chain carries TRBV6-6 and TRBJ2-5, with 12 bases lining up with TRBD2. V trimming: 6 bases; J trimming: 5 bases; junction bases outside the gene matches: 7. The germline gives CDR1 MNHNY, CDR2 SVGAGI (reference sequence). The CDR3 runs 15 residues.